The entry below gives a single T cell receptor (beta chain) sequence along with its context. This clone's antigen is unknown. A much larger clone lies a single base off, so this may be a read error. Only healthy Caucasian donors were included. Looking up the germline V gene (reference sequence) yields CDR1 DFQATT and CDR2 SNEGSKA. The CDR3 holds 11 amino acids from the cysteine to the phenylalanine. The DNA shown is the 33-base CDR3, in frame from base 1. This sample was taken from a study of identical twins (dated by TCRdb to the mid-2010s). Study-wide context: TCR alpha and beta repertoires from monozygotic twins, unrelated adults of various ages and cord blood were deep-sequenced to test whether fetal clonotypes persist. To rule out contamination, the twin experiments were replicated at different times with different library preparation protocols.

The method was 5' RACE. Sequencing used an Illumina HiSeq 2000. Template switching added a universal primer binding site, and the final cDNA carried a unique molecular identifier that allowed TCR cDNA molecules to be counted accurately. Specific primers in the conserved constant-segment region were used to synthesize first-strand cDNA for the TCR alpha and beta chains. To control for contamination, each cDNA library was double barcoded with a SMART-Mk sample barcode plus Illumina barcodes. Two successive PCR steps introduced TruSeq adapter sequences along with Illumina sample barcodes. TCR alpha and beta cDNA libraries were sequenced on the Illumina HiSeq platform with custom primers. From the authors' description of their analysis: MiGEC was used to process raw reads and extract unique molecular identifiers, and MiXCR was used to find CDR3 positions. Recombination models were inferred per individual with the repgenHMM and IGoR tools using an EM algorithm. The analysis of shared clonotypes was done with the tcR package in R, with sharing normalized by the product of cloneset sizes. To study raw recombination free of thymic and clonal selection effects, out-of-frame nonproductive sequences were analyzed. Using fastp at Q25 and MiXCR, TCRdb reprocessed the public reads and kept productive beta chains. Entries that share a CDR3 protein sequence are merged under the most common genes and DNA. Here the V and J calls rest on TCRdb's processing, not on the authors' analysis. This sample holds 1.5 million to 2 million distinct CDR3 sequences; 25% to 35% were observed only once. About 0.3% of the sample rests with the top ten.

On the study overall, not on this receptor specifically: Fewer insertions were carried by abundant cord blood beta clonotypes, a similar but weaker trend appeared in young adult naive repertoires, and no such trend appeared in memory repertoires. Because the same donors could not be followed over many years, the conclusions depended on cross-sectional statistical analysis. In beta out-of-frame sequences, excess twin sharing was weaker, because having fewer shared sequences lowered the signal-to-noise ratio. In monozygotic twins, out-of-frame TCR alpha sharing was systematically underestimated by recombination models, although the models agreed with sharing between unrelated individuals. Invariant T cells such as MAIT and iNKT could partly confound zero-insertion analyses, although diverse VJ usage argued against such confounding for most clonotypes. Compared with coincidental sharing between unrelated individuals, out-of-frame TCR alpha sequences shared between twins showed an excess of sequences with low generation probability.

This TCR derives from a newborn girl in good health. The V and J genes are TRBV20-1 and TRBJ2-5; no D gene call is confident. The J call may be incorrect, as the DNA end agrees better with TRBJ2-7. The sequencing input was cord blood. The CDR3 corresponds to CSASDAYEQYF. The bases read TGCAGTGCTAGCGATGCCTACGAGCAGTACTTC.